This TCR beta chain was retrieved from a study of blood T cell repertoires in COVID-19. At the level of the study: T cells, B-cell-depleted T cells, or PBMCs supplied cDNA or gDNA.

Produced via immunoSEQ multiplex PCR; TCRdb's table is partial and in-frame only. The sample contains approximately 76,000 clones, about 89% of which appear only once. Sequenced sample: peripheral blood. This TCR was sampled from a woman aged 55-75 years with acute or convalescent COVID-19.

The CDR3 nucleotides read TGTGCCAGCAGTAGCGGGGATACAGATACGCAGTATTTT. Translated, it gives CASSSGDTDTQYF. The rearrangement links TRBV6-5 to TRBJ2-3; 7 nucleotides align to TRBD2. There are 13 residues in the CDR3. Germline CDR1 MNHEY, CDR2 SVGAGI. The J segment lost 3 bases and the V segment lost 5 bases, leaving 2 bases of the junction unmatched.